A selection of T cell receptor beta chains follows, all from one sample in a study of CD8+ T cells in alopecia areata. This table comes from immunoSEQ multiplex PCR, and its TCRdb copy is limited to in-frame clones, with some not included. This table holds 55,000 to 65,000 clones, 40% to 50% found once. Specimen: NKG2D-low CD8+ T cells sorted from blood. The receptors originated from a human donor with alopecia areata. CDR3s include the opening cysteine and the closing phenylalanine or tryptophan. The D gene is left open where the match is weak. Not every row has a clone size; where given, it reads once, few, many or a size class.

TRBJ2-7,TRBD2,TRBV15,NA,TGTGCCACCAGCCCGGGGAGGCGGGAGGCCTCCTACGAGCAGTACTTC,CATSPGRREASYEQYF
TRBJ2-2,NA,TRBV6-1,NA,TGTGCCAGCAGTGAAGTCCCAGGGGACCACACCGGGGAGCTGTTTTTT,CASSEVPGDHTGELFF
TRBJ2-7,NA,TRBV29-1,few,TGCAGCGTTGAAGATGGGGGACATGTAAGCGGCGGCGAGCAGTACTTC,CSVEDGGHVSGGEQYF
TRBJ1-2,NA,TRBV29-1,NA,TGCAGCGTTGGATCGGGGGAATATACAAACTATGGCTACACCTTC,CSVGSGEYTNYGYTF
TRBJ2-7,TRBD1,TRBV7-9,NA,TGTGCGAGCGCAGGGACAGCCTACGAGCAGTACTTC,CASAGTAYEQYF
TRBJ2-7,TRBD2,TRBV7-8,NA,TGTGCCAGCAGCTTACGGTCGGGACTAGCGGGAGTAGGGGAGCAGTACTTC,CASSLRSGLAGVGEQYF
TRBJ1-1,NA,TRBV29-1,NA,TGCAGCGTATCGGGGGGGACAGAAGCTTTCTTT,CSVSGGTEAFF
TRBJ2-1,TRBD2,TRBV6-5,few,TGTGCCAGCAGTTGGCGGGGGACCTACAATGAGCAGTTCTTC,CASSWRGTYNEQFF
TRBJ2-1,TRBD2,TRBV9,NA,TGTGCCAGCAGCGTAGGAGCGGGAGGATTCAATGAGCAGTTCTTC,CASSVGAGGFNEQFF
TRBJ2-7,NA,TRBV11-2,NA,TGTGCCAGCAGCACCACCTACGAGCAGTACTTC,CASSTTYEQYF
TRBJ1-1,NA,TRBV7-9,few,TGTGCCAGCGCGGGACGTTGGAACACTGAAGCTTTCTTT,CASAGRWNTEAFF
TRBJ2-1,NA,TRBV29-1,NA,TGCAGCGTTGAAAGCTCCCGCTCCTACAATGAGCAGTTCTTC,CSVESSRSYNEQFF
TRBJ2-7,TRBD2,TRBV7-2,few,TGTGCCAGCAGCATCTTAGCGGGAGCGAGGGAGCAGTACTTC,CASSILAGAREQYF
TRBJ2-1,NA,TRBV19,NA,TGTGCCAGTAGTATAGTCGGCAGGGCCAATGAGCAGTTCTTC,CASSIVGRANEQFF
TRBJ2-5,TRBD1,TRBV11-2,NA,TGTGCCAGCAGCTTACTCCCGGACAGGGTTGAGACCCAGTACTTC,CASSLLPDRVETQYF
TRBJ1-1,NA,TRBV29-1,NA,TGCAGCGTTGAACTACGGGATACTGAAGCTTCCTTT,CSVELRDTEASF
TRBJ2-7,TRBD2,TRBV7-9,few,TGTGCCAGCAGCTCCCGCGGTAGCGGGACCTACGAGCAGTACTTC,CASSSRGSGTYEQYF
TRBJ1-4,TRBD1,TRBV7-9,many,TGTGCCAGCAGACACAGGGGGGACGGCGTAAATGAAAAACTGTTTTTT,CASRHRGDGVNEKLFF
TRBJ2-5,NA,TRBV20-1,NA,TGCAGTGCTAGAATGGTGGAGACCCAGTACTTC,CSARMVETQYF
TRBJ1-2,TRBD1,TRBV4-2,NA,TGTGCCAGCAGCCAAGAGACAGGGGGGTTCTATGGCTACACCTTC,CASSQETGGFYGYTF
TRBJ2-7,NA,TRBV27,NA,TGTGCCAGCAGTTTAGGGCACGCCTACGAGCAGTACTTC,CASSLGHAYEQYF
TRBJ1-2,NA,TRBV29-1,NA,TGCAGCGTTGAAGTCGACGGTGGCTACACCTTC,CSVEVDGGYTF
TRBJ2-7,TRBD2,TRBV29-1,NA,TGCAGCGTTGAAGGGTCTACTAGCGGGGACGACTACGAGCAGTACTTC,CSVEGSTSGDDYEQYF
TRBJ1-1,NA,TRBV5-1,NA,TGCGCCAGCAGCTTGTCGGGTAGGGTGGGCACTGAAGCTTTCTTT,CASSLSGRVGTEAFF
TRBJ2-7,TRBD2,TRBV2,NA,TGTGCCAGCACAGGACTAGAGGGATTTCCCTACGAGCAGTACTTC,CASTGLEGFPYEQYF
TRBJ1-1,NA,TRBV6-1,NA,TGTGCCAGCAGCCGGCGCGAGAACACTGAAGCTTTCTTT,CASSRRENTEAFF
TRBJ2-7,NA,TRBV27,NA,TGTGCCAGCAGTCACGGGGCGGGCGCCTACGAGCAGTACTTC,CASSHGAGAYEQYF
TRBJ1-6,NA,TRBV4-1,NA,TGCGCCAGCAGCCAAGATGCCACAGGGACCTATAATTCACCCCTCCACTTT,CASSQDATGTYNSPLHF
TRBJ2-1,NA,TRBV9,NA,TGTGCCAGCAACGAGGGGGGGATCAGAATCGAGCAGTTCTTC,CASNEGGIRIEQFF
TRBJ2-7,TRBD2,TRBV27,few,TGTGCCAGCAGTCCGGGACTAGCGATATACGAGCAGTACTTC,CASSPGLAIYEQYF